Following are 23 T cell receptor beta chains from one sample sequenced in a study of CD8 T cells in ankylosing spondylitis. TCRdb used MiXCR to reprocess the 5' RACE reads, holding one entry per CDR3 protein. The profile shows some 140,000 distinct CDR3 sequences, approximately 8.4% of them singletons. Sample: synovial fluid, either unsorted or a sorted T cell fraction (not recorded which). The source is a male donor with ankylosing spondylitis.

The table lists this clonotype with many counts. In nucleotides, the CDR3 is TGTGCCAGCAGCGAGACAGGGCCCCTTAATTCACCCCTCCACTTT. This codes for CASSETGPLNSPLHF. This chain connects TRBV7-9 to TRBJ1-6, with 7 bases matching TRBD1. V lost 5 bases and J lost 6; bases outside the gene matches: 7. Per the germline V gene, CDR1 is SEHNR and CDR2 is FQNEAQ (reference sequence). CDR3 length: 15 amino acids.

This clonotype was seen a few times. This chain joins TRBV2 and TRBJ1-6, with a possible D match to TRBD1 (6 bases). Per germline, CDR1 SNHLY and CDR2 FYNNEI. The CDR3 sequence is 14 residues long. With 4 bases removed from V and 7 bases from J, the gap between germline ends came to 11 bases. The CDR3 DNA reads TGTGCCAGCAGTGCCACAGGGAAAAATTCACCCCTCCACTTT. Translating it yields CASSATGKNSPLHF.

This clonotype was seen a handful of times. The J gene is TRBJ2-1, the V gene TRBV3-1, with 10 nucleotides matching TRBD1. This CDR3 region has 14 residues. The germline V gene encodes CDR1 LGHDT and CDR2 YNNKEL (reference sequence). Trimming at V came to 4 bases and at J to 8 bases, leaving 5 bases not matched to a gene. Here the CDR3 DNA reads TGTGCCAGCAGCCCCCGGGACAGGGGTCATGAGCAGTTCTTC. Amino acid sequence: CASSPRDRGHEQFF.

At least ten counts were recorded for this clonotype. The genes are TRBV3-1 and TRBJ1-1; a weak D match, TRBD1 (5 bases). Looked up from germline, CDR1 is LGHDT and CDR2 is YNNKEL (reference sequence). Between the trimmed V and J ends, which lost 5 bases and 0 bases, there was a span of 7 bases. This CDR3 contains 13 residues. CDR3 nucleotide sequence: TGTGCCAGCAGCTTCAGGGTGAACACTGAAGCTTTCTTT. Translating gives CASSFRVNTEAFF.

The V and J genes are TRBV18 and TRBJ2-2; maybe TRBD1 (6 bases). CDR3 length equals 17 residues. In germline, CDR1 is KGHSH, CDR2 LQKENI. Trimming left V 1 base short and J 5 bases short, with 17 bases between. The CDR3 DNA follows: TGTGCCAGCTCACCACGAACGAGGGGGAGCGGTACCGGGGAGCTGTTTTTT. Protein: CASSPRTRGSGTGELFF.

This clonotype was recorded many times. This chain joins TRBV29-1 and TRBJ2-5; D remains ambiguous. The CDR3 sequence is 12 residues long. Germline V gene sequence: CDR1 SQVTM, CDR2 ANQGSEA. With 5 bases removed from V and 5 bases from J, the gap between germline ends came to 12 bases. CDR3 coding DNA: TGCAGCGTTCTAAAGGGAATGGAGACCCAGTACTTC. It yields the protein CSVLKGMETQYF.

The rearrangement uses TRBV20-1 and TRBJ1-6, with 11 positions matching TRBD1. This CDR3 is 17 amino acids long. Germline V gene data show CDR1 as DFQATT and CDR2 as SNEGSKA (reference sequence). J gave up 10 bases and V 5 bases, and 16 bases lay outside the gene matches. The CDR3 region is CSARKVGTGTGGSPLHF. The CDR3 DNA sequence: TGCAGTGCTCGCAAAGTTGGGACCGGGACAGGGGGATCACCCCTCCACTTT.

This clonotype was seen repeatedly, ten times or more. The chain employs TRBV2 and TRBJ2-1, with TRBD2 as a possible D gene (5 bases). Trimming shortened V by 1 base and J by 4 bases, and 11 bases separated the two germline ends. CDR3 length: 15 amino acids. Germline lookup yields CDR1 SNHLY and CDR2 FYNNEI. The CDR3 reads CASSEEQDFYNEQFF. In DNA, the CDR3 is TGTGCCAGCAGTGAAGAGCAGGACTTTTACAATGAGCAGTTCTTC. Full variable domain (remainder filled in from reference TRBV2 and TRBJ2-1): EPEVTQTPSHQVTQMGQEVILRCVPISNHLYFYWYRQILGQKVEFLVSFYNNEISEKSEIFDDQFSVERPDGSNFTLKIRSTKLEDSAMYFCASSEEQDFYNEQFFGPGTRLTVL.

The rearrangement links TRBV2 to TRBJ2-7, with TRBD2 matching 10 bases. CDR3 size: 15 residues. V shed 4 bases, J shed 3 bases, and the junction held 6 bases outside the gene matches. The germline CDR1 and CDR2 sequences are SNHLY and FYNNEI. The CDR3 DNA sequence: TGTGCCAGCAGTGTATTCAGGACTAGCGGCTACGAGCAGTACTTC. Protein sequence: CASSVFRTSGYEQYF.

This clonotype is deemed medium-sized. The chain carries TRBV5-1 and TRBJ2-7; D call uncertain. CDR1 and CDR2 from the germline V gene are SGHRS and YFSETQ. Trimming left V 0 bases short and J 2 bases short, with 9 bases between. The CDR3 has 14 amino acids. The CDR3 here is CASSLGPGTYEQYF. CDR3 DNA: TGCGCCAGCAGCTTGGGTCCAGGCACCTACGAGCAGTACTTC.

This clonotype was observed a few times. The CDR3 loop reads CASSLGLWETQYF. The CDR3 DNA sequence: TGTGCCAGCAGTCTGGGACTATGGGAGACCCAGTACTTC. The chain combines TRBV9 with TRBJ2-5; TRBD2 agrees at 7 bases. The V segment lost 5 bases and the J segment 5 bases; nucleotides outside the gene matches: 6. CDR3 length: 13 amino acids. Germline CDR1 is SGDLS and CDR2 is YYNGEE.

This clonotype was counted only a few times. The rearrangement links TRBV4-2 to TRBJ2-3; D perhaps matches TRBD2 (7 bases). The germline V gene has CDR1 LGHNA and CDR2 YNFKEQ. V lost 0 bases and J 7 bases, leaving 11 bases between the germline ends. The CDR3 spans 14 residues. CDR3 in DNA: TGTGCCAGCAGCCAAGATCGGGGGGCCTATACGCAGTATTTT. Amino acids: CASSQDRGAYTQYF.

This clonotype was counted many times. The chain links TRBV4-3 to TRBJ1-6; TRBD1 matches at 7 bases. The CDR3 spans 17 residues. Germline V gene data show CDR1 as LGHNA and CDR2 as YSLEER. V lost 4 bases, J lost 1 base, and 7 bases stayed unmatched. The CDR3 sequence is CASSPGQVGSYNSPLHF. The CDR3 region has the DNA TGCGCCAGCAGCCCTGGACAGGTGGGATCCTATAATTCACCCCTCCACTTT.

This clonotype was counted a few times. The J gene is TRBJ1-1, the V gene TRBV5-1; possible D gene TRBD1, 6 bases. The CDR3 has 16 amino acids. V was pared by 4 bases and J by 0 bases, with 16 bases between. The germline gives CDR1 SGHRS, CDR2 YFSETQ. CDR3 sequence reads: CASSPGPDRMNTEAFF. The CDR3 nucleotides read TGCGCCAGCAGCCCTGGGCCCGACAGGATGAACACTGAAGCTTTCTTT. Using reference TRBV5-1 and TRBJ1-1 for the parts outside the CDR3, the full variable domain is KAGVTQTPRYLIKTRGQQVTLSCSPISGHRSVSWYQQTPGQGLQFLFEYFSETQRNKGNFPGRFSGRQFSNSRSEMNVSTLELGDSALYLCASSPGPDRMNTEAFFGQGTRLTVV.

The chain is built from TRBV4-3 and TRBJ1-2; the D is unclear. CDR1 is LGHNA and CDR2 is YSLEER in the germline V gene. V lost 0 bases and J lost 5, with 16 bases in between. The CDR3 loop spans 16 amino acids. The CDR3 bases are TGCGCCAGCAGCCAAGATCCGGTGAGCGGTGTGTATGGCTACACCTTC. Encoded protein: CASSQDPVSGVYGYTF.

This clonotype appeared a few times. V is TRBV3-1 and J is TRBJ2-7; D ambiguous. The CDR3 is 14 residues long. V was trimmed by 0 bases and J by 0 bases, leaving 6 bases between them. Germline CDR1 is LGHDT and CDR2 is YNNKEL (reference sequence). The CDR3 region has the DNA TGTGCCAGCAGCCAAGATTTCAGCTCCTACGAGCAGTACTTC. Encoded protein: CASSQDFSSYEQYF.

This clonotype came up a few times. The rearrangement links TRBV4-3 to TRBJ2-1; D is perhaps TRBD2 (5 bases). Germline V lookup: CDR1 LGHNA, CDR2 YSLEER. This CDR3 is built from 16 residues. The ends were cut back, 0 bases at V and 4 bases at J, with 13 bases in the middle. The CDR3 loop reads CASSQDRLARYNEQFF. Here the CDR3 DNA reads TGCGCCAGCAGCCAAGATAGGCTAGCACGGTACAATGAGCAGTTCTTC.

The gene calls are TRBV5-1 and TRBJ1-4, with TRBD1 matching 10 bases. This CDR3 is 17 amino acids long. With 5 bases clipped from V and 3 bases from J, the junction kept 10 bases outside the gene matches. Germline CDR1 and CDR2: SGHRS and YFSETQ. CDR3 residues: CASRRGTGDSANEKLFF. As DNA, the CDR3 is TGCGCCAGCAGGAGAGGGACAGGGGATTCGGCTAATGAAAAACTGTTTTTT.

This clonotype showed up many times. CDR3 loop: CATSAWDSDSSYNEQFF. CDR3 coding DNA: TGTGCCACCAGTGCCTGGGACAGCGACAGCTCCTACAATGAGCAGTTCTTC. The V and J genes are TRBV24-1 and TRBJ2-1, with 7 bases fitting TRBD1. Per germline, CDR1 KGHDR and CDR2 SFDVKD. CDR3 length: 17 residues. Losses at the gene ends were 5 bases for V and 0 bases for J; bases not matched to a gene: 9.

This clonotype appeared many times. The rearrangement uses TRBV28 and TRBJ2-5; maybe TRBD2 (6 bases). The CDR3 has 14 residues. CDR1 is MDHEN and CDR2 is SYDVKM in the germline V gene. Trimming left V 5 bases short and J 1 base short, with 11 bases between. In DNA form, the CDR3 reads TGTGCCAGCAGTCCGCTAGCGACCCAAGAGACCCAGTACTTC. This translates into CASSPLATQETQYF.

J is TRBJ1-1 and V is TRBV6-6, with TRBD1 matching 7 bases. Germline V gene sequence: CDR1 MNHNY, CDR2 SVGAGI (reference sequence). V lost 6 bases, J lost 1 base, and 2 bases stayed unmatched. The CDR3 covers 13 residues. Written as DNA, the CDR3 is TGTGCCAGCAGGAGACAGGGGAACACTGAAGCTTTCTTT. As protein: CASRRQGNTEAFF.

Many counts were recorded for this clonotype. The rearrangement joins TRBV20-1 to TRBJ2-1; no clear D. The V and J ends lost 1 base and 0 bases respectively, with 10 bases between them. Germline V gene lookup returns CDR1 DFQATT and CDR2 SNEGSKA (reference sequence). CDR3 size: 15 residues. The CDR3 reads CSARARSYSYNEQFF. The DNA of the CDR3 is TGCAGTGCTAGAGCTCGGAGCTACTCCTACAATGAGCAGTTCTTC.

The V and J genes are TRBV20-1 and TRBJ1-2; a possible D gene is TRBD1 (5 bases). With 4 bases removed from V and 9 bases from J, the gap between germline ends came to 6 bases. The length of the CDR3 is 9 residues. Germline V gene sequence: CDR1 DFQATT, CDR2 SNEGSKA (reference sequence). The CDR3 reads CSATGSYTF. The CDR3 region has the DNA TGCAGTGCTACAGGGAGCTACACCTTC.